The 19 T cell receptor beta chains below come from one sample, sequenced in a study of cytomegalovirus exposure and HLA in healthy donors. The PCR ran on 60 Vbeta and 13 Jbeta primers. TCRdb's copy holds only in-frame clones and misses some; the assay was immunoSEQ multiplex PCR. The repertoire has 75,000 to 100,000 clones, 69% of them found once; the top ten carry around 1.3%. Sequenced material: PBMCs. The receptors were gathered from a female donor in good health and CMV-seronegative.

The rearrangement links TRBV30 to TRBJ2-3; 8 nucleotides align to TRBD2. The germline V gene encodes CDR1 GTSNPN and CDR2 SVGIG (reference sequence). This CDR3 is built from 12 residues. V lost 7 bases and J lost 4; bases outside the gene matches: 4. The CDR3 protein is CALSGGADTQYF. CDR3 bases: TGTGCCTTATCGGGGGGGGCAGATACGCAGTATTTT.

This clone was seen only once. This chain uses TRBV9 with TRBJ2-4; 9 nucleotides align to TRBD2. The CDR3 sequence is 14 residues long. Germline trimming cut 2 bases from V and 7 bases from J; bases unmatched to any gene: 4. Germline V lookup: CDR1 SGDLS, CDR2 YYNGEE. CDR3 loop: CASSVSGGENIQYF. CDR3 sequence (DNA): TGTGCCAGCAGCGTTAGCGGGGGCGAGAACATTCAGTACTTC.

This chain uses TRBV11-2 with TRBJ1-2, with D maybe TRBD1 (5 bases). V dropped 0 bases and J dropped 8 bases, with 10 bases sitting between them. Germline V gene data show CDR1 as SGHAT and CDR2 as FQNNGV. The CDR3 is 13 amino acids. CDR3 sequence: CASSLDAGGGYTF. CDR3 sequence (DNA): TGTGCCAGCAGCTTAGATGCGGGGGGAGGCTACACCTTC.

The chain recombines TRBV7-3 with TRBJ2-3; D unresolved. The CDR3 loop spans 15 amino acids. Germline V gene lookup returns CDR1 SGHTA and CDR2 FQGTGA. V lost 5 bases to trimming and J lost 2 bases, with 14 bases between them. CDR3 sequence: CASSPMGAYTDTQYF. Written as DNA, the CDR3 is TGTGCCAGCAGCCCCATGGGCGCATACACAGATACGCAGTATTTT.

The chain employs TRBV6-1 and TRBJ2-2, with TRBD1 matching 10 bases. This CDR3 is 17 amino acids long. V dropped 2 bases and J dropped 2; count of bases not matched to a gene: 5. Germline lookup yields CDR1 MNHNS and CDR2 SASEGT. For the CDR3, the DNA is TGTGCCAGCAGTGAACGGGGGACAGGGGTTAACACCGGGGAGCTGTTTTTT. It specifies CASSERGTGVNTGELFF.

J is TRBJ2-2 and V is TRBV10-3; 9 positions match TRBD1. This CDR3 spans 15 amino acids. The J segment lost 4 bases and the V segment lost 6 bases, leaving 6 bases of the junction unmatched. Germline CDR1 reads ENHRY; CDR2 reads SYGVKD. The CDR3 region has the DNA TGTGCCATCAGACTGGGACAGGGAGTCACCGGGGAGCTGTTTTTT. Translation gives CAIRLGQGVTGELFF.

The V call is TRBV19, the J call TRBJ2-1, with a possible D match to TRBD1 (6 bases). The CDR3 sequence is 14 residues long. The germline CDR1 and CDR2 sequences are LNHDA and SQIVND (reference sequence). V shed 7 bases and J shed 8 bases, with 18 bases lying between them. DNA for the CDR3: TGTGCCAGTATGGGGGCCCGCGCGGTCCATGAGCAGTTCTTC. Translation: CASMGARAVHEQFF.

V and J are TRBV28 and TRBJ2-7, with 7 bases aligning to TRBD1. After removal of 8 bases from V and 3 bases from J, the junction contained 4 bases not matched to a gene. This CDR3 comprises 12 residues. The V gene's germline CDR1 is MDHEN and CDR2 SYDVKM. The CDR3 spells CASWDRYYEQYF. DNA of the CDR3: TGTGCCAGCTGGGACAGATACTACGAGCAGTACTTC. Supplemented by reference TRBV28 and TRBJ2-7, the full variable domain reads DVKVTQSSRYLVKRTGEKVFLECVQDMDHENMFWYRQDPGLGLRLIYFSYDVKMKEKGDIPEGYSVSREKKERFSLILESASTNQTSMYLCASWDRYYEQYFGPGTRLTVT.

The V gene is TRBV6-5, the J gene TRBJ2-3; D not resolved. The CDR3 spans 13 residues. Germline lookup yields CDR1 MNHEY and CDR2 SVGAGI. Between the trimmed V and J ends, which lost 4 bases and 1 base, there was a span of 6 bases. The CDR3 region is CASSSQGTDTQYF. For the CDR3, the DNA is TGTGCCAGCAGTTCCCAGGGCACAGATACGCAGTATTTT.

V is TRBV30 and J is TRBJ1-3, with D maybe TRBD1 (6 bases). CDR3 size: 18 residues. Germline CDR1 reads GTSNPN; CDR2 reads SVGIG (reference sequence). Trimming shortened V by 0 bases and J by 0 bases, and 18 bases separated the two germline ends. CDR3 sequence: CAWSVELGRGNSGNTIYF. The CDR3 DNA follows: TGTGCCTGGAGTGTAGAGCTGGGCAGGGGAAACTCTGGAAACACCATATATTTT.

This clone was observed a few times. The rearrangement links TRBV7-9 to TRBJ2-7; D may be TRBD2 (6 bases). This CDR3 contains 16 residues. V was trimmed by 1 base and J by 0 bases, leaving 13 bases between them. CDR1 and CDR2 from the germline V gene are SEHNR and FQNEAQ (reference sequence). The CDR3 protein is CASSLGRGILSYEQYF. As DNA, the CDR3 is TGTGCCAGCAGCTTAGGGCGGGGTATCCTCTCCTACGAGCAGTACTTC.

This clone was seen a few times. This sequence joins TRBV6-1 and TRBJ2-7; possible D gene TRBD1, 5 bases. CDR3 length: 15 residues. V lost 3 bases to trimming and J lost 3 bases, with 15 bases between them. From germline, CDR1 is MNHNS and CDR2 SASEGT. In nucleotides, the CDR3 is TGTGCCAGCAGTGAGGGGTGGGGCACGAACTACGAGCAGTACTTC. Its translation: CASSEGWGTNYEQYF.

This CDR3 is CASSLRGLAGVGDNEQFF. The DNA for the CDR3 is TGCGCCAGCAGCTTGCGGGGACTAGCGGGAGTGGGTGACAATGAGCAGTTCTTC. The V call is TRBV5-1, the J call TRBJ2-1; 14 nucleotides match TRBD2. Trimming cost V 1 base and J 5 bases; bases outside gene matches: 8. CDR3 length equals 18 residues. The germline CDR1 and CDR2 sequences are SGHRS and YFSETQ.

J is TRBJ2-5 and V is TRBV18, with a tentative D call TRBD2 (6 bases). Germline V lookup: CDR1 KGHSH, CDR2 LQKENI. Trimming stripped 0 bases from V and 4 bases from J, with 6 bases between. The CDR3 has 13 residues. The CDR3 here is CASSPPSGETQYF. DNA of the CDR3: TGTGCCAGCTCACCACCTAGCGGAGAGACCCAGTACTTC.

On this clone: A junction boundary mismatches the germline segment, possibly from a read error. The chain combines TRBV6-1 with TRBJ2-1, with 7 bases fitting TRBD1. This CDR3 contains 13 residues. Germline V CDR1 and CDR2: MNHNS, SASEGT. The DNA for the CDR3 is TGTGCCAGCAGTGAAGGGACAGGCAATCAGCAGTTCTTC. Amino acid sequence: CASSEGTGNQQFF.

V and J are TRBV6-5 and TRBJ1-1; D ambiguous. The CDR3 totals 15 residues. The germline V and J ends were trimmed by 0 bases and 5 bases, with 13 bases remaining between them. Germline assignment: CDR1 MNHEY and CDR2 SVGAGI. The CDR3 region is CASSYSASMRTEAFF. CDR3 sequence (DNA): TGTGCCAGCAGTTACTCGGCTAGTATGAGGACTGAAGCTTTCTTT.

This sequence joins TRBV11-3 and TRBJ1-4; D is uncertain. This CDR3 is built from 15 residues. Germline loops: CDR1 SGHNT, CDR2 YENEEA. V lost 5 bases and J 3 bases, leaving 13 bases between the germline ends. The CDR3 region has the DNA TGTGCCAGCAGCCCCCACACAGATCCTAATGAAAAACTGTTTTTT. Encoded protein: CASSPHTDPNEKLFF.

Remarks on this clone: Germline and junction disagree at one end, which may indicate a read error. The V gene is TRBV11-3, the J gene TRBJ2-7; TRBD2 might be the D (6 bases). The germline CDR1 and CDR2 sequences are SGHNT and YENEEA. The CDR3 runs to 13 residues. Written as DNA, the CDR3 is TGTGCCAGCAGCTTAGCTGGGGGGACTCATCGGCACTTC. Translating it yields CASSLAGGTHRHF.

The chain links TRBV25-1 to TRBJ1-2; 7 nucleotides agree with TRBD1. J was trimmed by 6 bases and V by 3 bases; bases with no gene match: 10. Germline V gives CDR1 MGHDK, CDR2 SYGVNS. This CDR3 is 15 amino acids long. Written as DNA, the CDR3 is TGTGCCAGCAGTGATAGGCAGGGGGGTTTGGATGGCTACACCTTC. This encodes CASSDRQGGLDGYTF.